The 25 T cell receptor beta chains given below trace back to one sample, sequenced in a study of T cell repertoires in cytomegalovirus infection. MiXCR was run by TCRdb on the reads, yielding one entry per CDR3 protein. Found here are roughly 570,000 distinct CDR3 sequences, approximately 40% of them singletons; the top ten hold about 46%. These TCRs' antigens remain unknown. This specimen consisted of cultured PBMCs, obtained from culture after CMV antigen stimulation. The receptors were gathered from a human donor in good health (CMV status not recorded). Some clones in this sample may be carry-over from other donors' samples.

The CDR3 sequence is CASSLTRLAGTPDTQYF. CDR3 nucleotides: TGTGCCAGCAGCCTGACACGACTAGCGGGAACCCCAGATACGCAGTATTTT. V is TRBV6-1 and J is TRBJ2-3, with 11 bases lining up with TRBD2. Germline CDR1 is MNHNS and CDR2 is SASEGT. V dropped 6 bases and J dropped 4; count of bases not matched to a gene: 12. The CDR3 covers 17 residues.

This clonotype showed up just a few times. The chain's CDR3 is CASGPTGTEAFF. Here the CDR3 DNA reads TGTGCTAGTGGCCCGACAGGGACTGAAGCTTTCTTT. The genes are TRBV12-5 and TRBJ1-1, with 7 positions matching TRBD1. This CDR3 comprises 12 residues. V lost 6 bases and J lost 5; bases outside the gene matches: 3. Looked up from germline, CDR1 is LGHNT and CDR2 is FRNRAP.

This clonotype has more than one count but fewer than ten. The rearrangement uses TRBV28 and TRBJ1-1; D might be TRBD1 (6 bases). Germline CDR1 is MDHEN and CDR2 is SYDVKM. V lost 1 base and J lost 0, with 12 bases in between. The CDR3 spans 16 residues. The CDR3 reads CASSLSPDRMNTEAFF. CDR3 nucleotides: TGTGCCAGCAGTTTATCTCCCGACAGGATGAACACTGAAGCTTTCTTT.

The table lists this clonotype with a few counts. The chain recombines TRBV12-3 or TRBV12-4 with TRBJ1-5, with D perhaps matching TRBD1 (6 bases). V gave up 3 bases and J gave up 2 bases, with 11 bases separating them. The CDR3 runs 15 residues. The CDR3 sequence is CASSLRRQGNQPQHF. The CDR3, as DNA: TGTGCCAGCAGTTTGCGGCGACAGGGCAATCAGCCCCAGCATTTT.

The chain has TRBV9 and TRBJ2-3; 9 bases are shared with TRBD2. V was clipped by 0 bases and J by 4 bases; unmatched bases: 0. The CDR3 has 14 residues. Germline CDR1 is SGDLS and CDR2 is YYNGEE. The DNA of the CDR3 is TGTGCCAGCAGCGTAGGACTAGCGGCAGATACGCAGTATTTT. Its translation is CASSVGLAADTQYF.

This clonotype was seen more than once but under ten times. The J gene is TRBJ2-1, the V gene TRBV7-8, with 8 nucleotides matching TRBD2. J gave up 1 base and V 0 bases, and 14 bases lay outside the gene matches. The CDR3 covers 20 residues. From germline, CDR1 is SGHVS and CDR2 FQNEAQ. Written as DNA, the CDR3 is TGTGCCAGCAGCTTAGCTTATCGGGCAGCGGGAGAGGTTTCCTACAATGAGCAGTTCTTC. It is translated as CASSLAYRAAGEVSYNEQFF. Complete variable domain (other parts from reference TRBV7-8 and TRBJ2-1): GAGVSQSPRYKVAKRGQDVALRCDPISGHVSLFWYQQALGQGPEFLTYFQNEAQLDKSGLPSDRFFAERPEGSVSTLKIQRTQQEDSAVYLCASSLAYRAAGEVSYNEQFFGPGTRLTVL.

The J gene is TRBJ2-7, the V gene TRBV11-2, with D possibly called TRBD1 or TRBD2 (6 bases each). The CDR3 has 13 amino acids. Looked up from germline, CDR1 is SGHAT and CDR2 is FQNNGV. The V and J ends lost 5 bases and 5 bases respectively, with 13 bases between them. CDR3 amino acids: CASSPDGGHEQYF. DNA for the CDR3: TGTGCCAGCAGCCCGGACGGGGGCCACGAGCAGTACTTC.

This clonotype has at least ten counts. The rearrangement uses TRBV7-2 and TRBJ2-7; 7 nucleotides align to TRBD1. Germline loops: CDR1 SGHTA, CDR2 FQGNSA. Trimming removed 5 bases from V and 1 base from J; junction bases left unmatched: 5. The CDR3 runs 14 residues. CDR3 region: CASSPRTGSYEQYF. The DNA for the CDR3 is TGTGCCAGCAGCCCACGGACAGGTTCCTACGAGCAGTACTTC.

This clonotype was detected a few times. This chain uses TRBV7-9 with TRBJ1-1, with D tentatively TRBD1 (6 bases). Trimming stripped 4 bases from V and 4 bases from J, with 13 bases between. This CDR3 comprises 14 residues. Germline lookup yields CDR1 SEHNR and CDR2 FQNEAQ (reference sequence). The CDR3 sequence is CASSYREVSTEAFF. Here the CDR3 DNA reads TGTGCCAGCAGCTACAGGGAAGTGAGCACTGAAGCTTTCTTT.

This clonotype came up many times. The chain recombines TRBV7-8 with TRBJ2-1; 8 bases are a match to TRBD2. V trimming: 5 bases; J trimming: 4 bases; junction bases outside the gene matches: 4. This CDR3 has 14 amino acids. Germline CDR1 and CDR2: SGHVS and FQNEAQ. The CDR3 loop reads CASSGRGGYNEQFF. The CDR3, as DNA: TGTGCCAGCAGCGGTCGGGGGGGATACAATGAGCAGTTCTTC.

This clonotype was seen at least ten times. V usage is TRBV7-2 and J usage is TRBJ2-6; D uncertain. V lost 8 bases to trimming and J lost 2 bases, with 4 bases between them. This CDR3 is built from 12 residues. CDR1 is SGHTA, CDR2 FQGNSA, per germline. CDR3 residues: CASSPGANVLTF. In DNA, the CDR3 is TGTGCCAGCTCCCCTGGGGCCAACGTCCTGACTTTC.

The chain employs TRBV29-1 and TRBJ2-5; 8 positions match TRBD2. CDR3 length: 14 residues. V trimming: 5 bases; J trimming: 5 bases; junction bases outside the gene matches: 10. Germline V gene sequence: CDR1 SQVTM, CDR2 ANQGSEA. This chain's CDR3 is CSVIPPRGGETQYF. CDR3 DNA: TGCAGCGTTATCCCACCTCGGGGGGGGGAGACCCAGTACTTC.

The DNA for the CDR3 is TGTGCCAGCAGCTTAGTCGGTGCGGGAGGTACGCAGTATTTT. Translating it yields CASSLVGAGGTQYF. The chain has TRBV7-2 and TRBJ2-3, with TRBD2 matching 8 bases. Per the germline V gene, CDR1 is SGHTA and CDR2 is FQGNSA. CDR3 length equals 14 residues. V shed 1 base, J shed 8 bases, and the junction held 5 bases outside the gene matches.

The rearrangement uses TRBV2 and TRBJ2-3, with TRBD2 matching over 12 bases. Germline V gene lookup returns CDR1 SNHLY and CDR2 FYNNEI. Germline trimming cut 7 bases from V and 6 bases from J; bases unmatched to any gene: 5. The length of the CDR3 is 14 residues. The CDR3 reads CASTRLAGADTQYF. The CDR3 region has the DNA TGTGCCAGCACCAGACTAGCGGGGGCGGATACGCAGTATTTT.

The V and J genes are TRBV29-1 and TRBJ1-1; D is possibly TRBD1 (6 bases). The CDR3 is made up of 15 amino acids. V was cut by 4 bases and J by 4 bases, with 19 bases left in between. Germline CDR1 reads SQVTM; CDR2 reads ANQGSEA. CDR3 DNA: TGCAGCGTTGTGCCAGGGGAAAATTGGGGCACTGAAGCTTTCTTT. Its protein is CSVVPGENWGTEAFF.

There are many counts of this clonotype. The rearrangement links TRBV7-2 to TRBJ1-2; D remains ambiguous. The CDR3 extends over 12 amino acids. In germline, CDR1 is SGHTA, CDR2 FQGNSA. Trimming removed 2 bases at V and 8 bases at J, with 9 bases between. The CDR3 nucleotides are TGTGCCAGCAGCTTAAAGGTGGACGGCTACACCTTC. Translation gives CASSLKVDGYTF.

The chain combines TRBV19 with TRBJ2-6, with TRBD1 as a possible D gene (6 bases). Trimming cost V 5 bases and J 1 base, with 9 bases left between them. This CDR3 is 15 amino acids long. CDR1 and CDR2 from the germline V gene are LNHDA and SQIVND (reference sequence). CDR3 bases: TGTGCCAGTAGTGCCGGACAGTCTGGGGCCAACGTCCTGACTTTC. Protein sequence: CASSAGQSGANVLTF.

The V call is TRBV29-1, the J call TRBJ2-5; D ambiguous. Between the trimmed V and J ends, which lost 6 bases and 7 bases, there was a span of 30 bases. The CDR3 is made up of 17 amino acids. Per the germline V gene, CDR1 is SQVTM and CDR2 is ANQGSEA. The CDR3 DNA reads TGCAGCGTCACCCTCCCCCTCAGACAAGCCCTACCGGGGACCCAGTACTTC. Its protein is CSVTLPLRQALPGTQYF.

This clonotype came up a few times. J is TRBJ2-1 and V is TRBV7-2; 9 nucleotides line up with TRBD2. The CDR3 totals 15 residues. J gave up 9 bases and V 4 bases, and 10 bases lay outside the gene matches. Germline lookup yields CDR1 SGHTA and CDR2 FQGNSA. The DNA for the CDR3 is TGTGCCAGCAGCTCTAAGGGGGCGGGAGGGAGTGAGCAGTTCTTC. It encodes CASSSKGAGGSEQFF. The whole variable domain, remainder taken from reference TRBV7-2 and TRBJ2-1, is GAGVSQSPSNKVTEKGKDVELRCDPISGHTALYWYRQSLGQGLEFLIYFQGNSAPDKSGLPSDRFSAERTGGSVSTLTIQRTQQEDSAVYLCASSSKGAGGSEQFFGPGTRLTVL.

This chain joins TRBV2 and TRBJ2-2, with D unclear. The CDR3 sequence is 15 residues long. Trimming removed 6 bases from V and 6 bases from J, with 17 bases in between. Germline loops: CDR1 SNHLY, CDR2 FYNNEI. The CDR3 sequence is CASSPGGLSAGELFF. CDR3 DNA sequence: TGTGCCAGCAGCCCCGGCGGCTTATCCGCCGGGGAGCTGTTTTTT.

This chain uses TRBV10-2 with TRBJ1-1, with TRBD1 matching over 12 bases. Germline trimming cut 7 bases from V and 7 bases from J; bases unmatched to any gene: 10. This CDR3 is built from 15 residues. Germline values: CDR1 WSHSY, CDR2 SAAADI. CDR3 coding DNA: TGCGCCAGCAAGAGGGGACAGGGGGCCTCGGGTGAAGCTTTCTTT. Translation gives CASKRGQGASGEAFF.

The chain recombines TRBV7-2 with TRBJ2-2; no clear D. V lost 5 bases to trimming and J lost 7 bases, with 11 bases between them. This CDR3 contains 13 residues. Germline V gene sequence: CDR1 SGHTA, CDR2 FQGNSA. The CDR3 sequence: CASSENVGGELFF. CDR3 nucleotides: TGTGCCAGCAGCGAAAACGTAGGCGGGGAGCTGTTTTTT.

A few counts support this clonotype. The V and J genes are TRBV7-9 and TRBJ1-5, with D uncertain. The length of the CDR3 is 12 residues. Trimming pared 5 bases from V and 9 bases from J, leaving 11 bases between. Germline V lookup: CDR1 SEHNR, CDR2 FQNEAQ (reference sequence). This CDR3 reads CASSEGNRPQHF. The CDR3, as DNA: TGTGCCAGCAGCGAGGGAAATAGGCCCCAGCATTTT.

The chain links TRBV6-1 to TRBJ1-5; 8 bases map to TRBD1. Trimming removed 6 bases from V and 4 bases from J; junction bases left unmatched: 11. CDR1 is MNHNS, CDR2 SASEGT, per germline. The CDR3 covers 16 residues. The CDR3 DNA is TGTGCCAGCAGAGATACCGGGACAGGACATAATCAGCCCCAGCATTTT. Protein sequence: CASRDTGTGHNQPQHF.

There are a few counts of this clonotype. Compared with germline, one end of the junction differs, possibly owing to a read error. CDR3 loop: CASKENRLGALSVF. The CDR3 nucleotides are TGTGCCAGCAAAGAGAACCGGCTAGGGGCGTTGTCGGTCTTC. The rearrangement uses TRBV7-2 and TRBJ2-1, with D perhaps TRBD1 (5 bases). Germline lookup yields CDR1 SGHTA and CDR2 FQGNSA. The CDR3 extends over 14 amino acids.